This T cell receptor beta chain was identified in a study of T cells in Graves' hyperthyroidism and ophthalmopathy. The source material, RNA transcripts, was used to amplify TCR beta CDR3 regions. Primed by the HTBI set, a first-round RT-PCR was run on the TCR CDR3. TCRdb re-analysed the multiplex PCR reads in MiXCR, keeping a single row per CDR3 protein. The sample has 500,000 to 650,000 distinct CDR3 sequences; 17% are singletons. This clonotype was picked up a small number of times. The J segment lost 10 bases and the V segment lost 3 bases, leaving 11 bases of the junction unmatched. The V gene's germline CDR1 is SGHRS and CDR2 YFSETQ. The CDR3 runs 14 residues.

The rearrangement links TRBV5-1 to TRBJ1-1, with 8 bases identical to TRBD1. Material for sequencing was blood. The TCR comes from a woman between 18 and 29 years old with Graves' ophthalmopathy. CDR3 sequence (DNA): TGCGCCAGCAGCTCCTGGCGGCGACAGGGGTTAGCTTTCTTT. Translating gives CASSSWRRQGLAFF.